This T cell receptor (beta chain) is drawn from a study of blood T cell repertoires in COVID-19. On the study more broadly: Donors in the United States, Italy and Spain gave samples during acute or convalescent COVID-19. PBMCs, B-cell-depleted T cells, or T cells were the source of the cDNA or gDNA that made up the material.

Enrolled during active infection, Seattle patients were then followed longitudinally. This table comes from immunoSEQ multiplex PCR, and its TCRdb copy is limited to in-frame clones, with some not included. The table has under 400,000 clones, roughly 90% seen once; the top ten hold roughly 2.9%. The CDR3 contains 13 residues. CDR1 is SGHTS and CDR2 is YDEGEE in the germline V gene. V lost 4 bases and J 6 bases, leaving 13 bases between the germline ends. Sequenced material: peripheral blood. The chain uses TRBV5-8 and TRBJ1-1; tentatively, D is TRBD1 (6 bases). The clonotype comes from a woman in her twenties or thirties with COVID-19, enrolled during active disease. In nucleotides, the CDR3 is TGTGCCAGCAGCCTCAGGGGATCTCCTGAAGCTTTCTTT. The encoded protein is CASSLRGSPEAFF.